The 21 T cell receptor beta chains reported below all come from one sample, sequenced in a study of T-cell reconstitution after alpha-beta-depleted transplantation in children. Unique molecular identifiers were used to barcode this TCRbeta library. TCRdb re-derived calls from the PCR reads in MiXCR, one entry per CDR3 protein. The sample shows some 600,000 distinct CDR3 sequences, approximately 12% of them seen only once. Here the sequenced sample was PBMCs, mostly from graft donor cells, taken 360 days after TCRalphabeta/CD19-depleted stem cell transplant. These receptors came from a male patient between 5 and 17 years old who had a stem cell transplant for acute myeloid leukemia, so the T cells may come from the graft donor.

This clonotype was seen ten or more times. The rearrangement links TRBV2 to TRBJ2-1; 9 bases agree with TRBD1. CDR3 length: 15 amino acids. J was trimmed by 8 bases and V by 5 bases; bases with no gene match: 10. Per the germline V gene, CDR1 is SNHLY and CDR2 is FYNNEI. The CDR3 is CASSRTGDRAHEQFF. CDR3 sequence (DNA): TGTGCCAGCAGTAGGACGGGGGACAGGGCCCATGAGCAGTTCTTC.

This chain links TRBV24-1 with TRBJ2-1; D is unresolved. V lost 8 bases and J 1 base, leaving 17 bases between the germline ends. CDR1 is KGHDR and CDR2 is SFDVKD in the germline V gene. The CDR3 consists of 16 residues. CDR3 coding DNA: TGTGCCACCACGAGTGGTGCGGCATCTTCCTACAATGAGCAGTTCTTC. Amino acid sequence: CATTSGAASSYNEQFF.

This clonotype was detected ten times or more. The chain employs TRBV4-3 and TRBJ2-5, with 7 bases aligning to TRBD1. Germline CDR1 is LGHNA and CDR2 is YSLEER. The CDR3 has 16 residues. V was pared by 0 bases and J by 1 base, with 5 bases of the junction left unmatched. The CDR3 region is CASSQDQTGTQETQYF. The CDR3 DNA sequence: TGCGCCAGCAGCCAAGATCAGACAGGGACCCAAGAGACCCAGTACTTC.

This clonotype was observed many times. The rearrangement links TRBV20-1 to TRBJ2-5; 8 nucleotides match TRBD1. The CDR3 covers 15 residues. J was trimmed by 5 bases and V by 3 bases; bases with no gene match: 11. In germline, CDR1 is DFQATT, CDR2 SNEGSKA (reference sequence). CDR3 in DNA: TGCAGTGCTAGTGTTCCTGGACAGGGCTGGGAGACCCAGTACTTC. Translated: CSASVPGQGWETQYF.

The chain recombines TRBV18 with TRBJ2-5, with 10 positions matching TRBD2. CDR1 is KGHSH and CDR2 is LQKENI in the germline V gene. J was trimmed by 5 bases and V by 3 bases; bases with no gene match: 12. The CDR3 is 17 amino acids. The CDR3 loop reads CASSPFGLAGGEETQYF. CDR3 nucleotides: TGTGCCAGCTCACCCTTCGGCTTAGCGGGAGGAGAGGAGACCCAGTACTTC.

There are a few counts of this clonotype. The CDR3 coding sequence is TGCAGTGCAAAGTCGGCACTCTTCTCCTACGAGCAGTACTTC. Residues: CSAKSALFSYEQYF. The chain combines TRBV20-1 with TRBJ2-7; D uncertain. Germline V gives CDR1 DFQATT, CDR2 SNEGSKA (reference sequence). V gave up 6 bases and J gave up 0 bases, with 15 bases separating them. There are 14 residues in the CDR3.

This clonotype was seen many times. The chain couples TRBV12-3 or TRBV12-4 to TRBJ1-4, with 11 bases fitting TRBD1. V shed 4 bases and J 0 bases; nucleotides not matched to a gene: 7. There are 18 residues in the CDR3. The CDR3 is CASSYRTGGFPTNEKLFF. In DNA form, the CDR3 reads TGTGCCAGCAGTTACCGGACAGGGGGCTTTCCAACTAATGAAAAACTGTTTTTT.

The J gene is TRBJ2-3, the V gene TRBV29-1; the match to TRBD2 covers 14 bases. Germline V gene data show CDR1 as SQVTM and CDR2 as ANQGSEA. The V and J ends lost 7 bases and 8 bases, in that order; junction bases with no gene match: 14. The CDR3 spans 16 residues. Here the CDR3 DNA reads TGCAGCGGGGGCGGACTAGCGGGAGGCCCAGTCGGTACGCAGTATTTT. Its translation: CSGGGLAGGPVGTQYF.

The chain combines TRBV24-1 with TRBJ2-1, with TRBD2 identical over 14 bases. This CDR3 is 21 amino acids long. Germline V gives CDR1 KGHDR, CDR2 SFDVKD. V shed 4 bases, J shed 7 bases, and the junction held 20 bases outside the gene matches. CDR3 sequence reads: CATSDPSPGLAGVRAGNEQFF. Written as DNA, the CDR3 is TGTGCCACCAGTGACCCCTCACCGGGACTAGCGGGAGTAAGGGCCGGAAATGAGCAGTTCTTC.

V usage is TRBV7-8 and J usage is TRBJ2-7, with D possibly matching TRBD1 (6 bases). With 3 bases removed from V and 3 bases from J, the gap between germline ends came to 9 bases. The CDR3 runs 13 residues. Germline CDR1 is SGHVS and CDR2 is FQNEAQ. The chain's CDR3 is CASSLSRGYEQYF. The CDR3 region has the DNA TGTGCCAGCAGCTTGAGCAGGGGCTACGAGCAGTACTTC.

This sequence joins TRBV15 and TRBJ2-7; 10 nucleotides line up with TRBD2. Per germline, CDR1 LNHNV and CDR2 YYDKDF (reference sequence). The length of the CDR3 is 16 residues. Unmatched junction bases numbered 6, after V lost 1 base and J lost 3 bases. The CDR3 sequence: CATSRGETSGYYEQYF. CDR3 nucleotide sequence: TGTGCCACCAGCAGAGGTGAGACTAGCGGGTACTACGAGCAGTACTTC.

The sample holds a few counts of this clonotype. This sequence joins TRBV4-1 and TRBJ2-7; 12 bases fit TRBD2. The CDR3 has 15 amino acids. V was clipped by 4 bases and J by 6 bases; unmatched bases: 7. Per germline, CDR1 MGHRA and CDR2 YSYEKL. The CDR3 loop reads CASSRSGLAGFEQYF. CDR3 nucleotide sequence: TGCGCCAGCAGCCGCTCGGGACTAGCGGGTTTCGAGCAGTACTTC.

The genes are TRBV27 and TRBJ2-5; either TRBD1 or TRBD2 may supply D (5 bases each). The V end was cut by 0 bases, the J end by 5 bases, with 10 bases between. Germline V gene data show CDR1 as MNHEY and CDR2 as SMNVEV (reference sequence). CDR3 length: 14 amino acids. The CDR3 nucleotides read TGTGCCAGCAGTTTATCGCGTTGGGGGGAGACCCAGTACTTC. Its translation is CASSLSRWGETQYF.

This clonotype was detected only a few times. The chain couples TRBV6-5 to TRBJ1-5; a possible D gene is TRBD1 (5 bases). Germline V gives CDR1 MNHEY, CDR2 SVGAGI. Between the trimmed V and J ends, which lost 0 bases and 4 bases, there was a span of 10 bases. The CDR3 contains 15 residues. CDR3 coding DNA: TGTGCCAGCAGTTACTCCGGGGCAGCTAATCAGCCCCAGCATTTT. Its translation: CASSYSGAANQPQHF.

Here the CDR3 DNA reads TGTGCCAGCAGTTTATTCAACCCCATAGGTCCAAATGAGCAGTTCTTC. It codes for CASSLFNPIGPNEQFF. This chain joins TRBV27 and TRBJ2-1; D remains ambiguous. V lost 1 base, J lost 7 bases, and 17 bases lay in between. The CDR3 extends over 16 amino acids. Germline loops: CDR1 MNHEY, CDR2 SMNVEV (reference sequence).

In its sample, this clonotype was seen many times. The chain uses TRBV12-3 or TRBV12-4 and TRBJ2-1, with 7 nucleotides matching TRBD1. The V segment lost 5 bases and the J segment 2 bases; nucleotides outside the gene matches: 3. The length of the CDR3 is 14 residues. The CDR3 region has the DNA TGTGCCAGCAGTATGGACAGGCCCTACAATGAGCAGTTCTTC. Amino acid sequence: CASSMDRPYNEQFF.

This clonotype has more than one count but fewer than ten. The chain carries TRBV7-9 and TRBJ2-1, with TRBD2 matching over 10 bases. This CDR3 contains 15 residues. Germline values: CDR1 SEHNR, CDR2 FQNEAQ (reference sequence). The junction had 9 bases not matched to a gene; V was cut back by 5 bases and J by 8 bases. CDR3 sequence: CASSPLAGVDDEQFF. The DNA for the CDR3 is TGTGCCAGCAGCCCCCTAGCGGGAGTAGACGATGAGCAGTTCTTC. The whole variable domain, remainder taken from reference TRBV7-9 and TRBJ2-1, is DTGVSQNPRHKITKRGQNVTFRCDPISEHNRLYWYRQTLGQGPEFLTYFQNEAQLEKSRLLSDRFSAERPKGSFSTLEIQRTEQGDSAMYLCASSPLAGVDDEQFFGPGTRLTVL.

The chain combines TRBV7-2 with TRBJ2-1; D is possibly TRBD1 (6 bases). Per the germline V gene, CDR1 is SGHTA and CDR2 is FQGNSA. This CDR3 has 13 amino acids. With 2 bases removed from V and 9 bases from J, the gap between germline ends came to 11 bases. Here the CDR3 DNA reads TGTGCCAGCAGCTTATTAGGGGGACGTGAGCAGTTCTTC. Translating gives CASSLLGGREQFF.

The chain uses TRBV18 and TRBJ1-6; 7 nucleotides agree with TRBD1. This CDR3 spans 17 amino acids. The germline gives CDR1 KGHSH, CDR2 LQKENI. V was clipped by 1 base and J by 3 bases; unmatched bases: 6. The CDR3 is CASSPRQGGYYNSPLHF. The CDR3 coding sequence is TGTGCCAGCTCACCACGGCAGGGGGGCTACTATAATTCACCCCTCCACTTT.

This clonotype was seen a few times. The rearrangement joins TRBV7-2 to TRBJ2-7; TRBD2 aligns across 9 bases. This CDR3 is built from 16 residues. The trim removed 5 bases at V and 4 bases at J, leaving 12 bases unmatched. Germline values: CDR1 SGHTA, CDR2 FQGNSA. The CDR3 DNA reads TGTGCCAGCAGCACCGGGGGGCTAGCGGGGTTTTACGAGCAGTACTTC. Protein product: CASSTGGLAGFYEQYF.

This clonotype occurred a few times. This chain links TRBV4-3 with TRBJ2-2; TRBD1 aligns across 8 bases. The CDR3 sequence is 16 residues long. The germline CDR1 and CDR2 sequences are LGHNA and YSLEER. V lost 5 bases to trimming and J lost 1 base; unmatched junction nucleotides: 6. The CDR3 coding sequence is TGCGCCAGCAGCAATGGACAGGGAGGGAACACCGGGGAGCTGTTTTTT. It specifies CASSNGQGGNTGELFF.